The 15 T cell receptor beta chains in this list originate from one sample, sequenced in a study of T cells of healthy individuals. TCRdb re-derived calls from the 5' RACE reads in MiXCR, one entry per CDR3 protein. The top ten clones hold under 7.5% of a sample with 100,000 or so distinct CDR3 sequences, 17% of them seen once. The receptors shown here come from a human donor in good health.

Written as DNA, the CDR3 is TGCAGTGCCGAAAAGGGGGGCCGCTATGAGCAGTTCTTC. It codes for CSAEKGGRYEQFF. The V gene is TRBV20-1, the J gene TRBJ2-1, with D possibly called TRBD1 or TRBD2 (6 bases each). Germline CDR1 DFQATT, CDR2 SNEGSKA (reference sequence). V gave up 6 bases and J gave up 8 bases, with 17 bases separating them. CDR3 size: 13 residues.

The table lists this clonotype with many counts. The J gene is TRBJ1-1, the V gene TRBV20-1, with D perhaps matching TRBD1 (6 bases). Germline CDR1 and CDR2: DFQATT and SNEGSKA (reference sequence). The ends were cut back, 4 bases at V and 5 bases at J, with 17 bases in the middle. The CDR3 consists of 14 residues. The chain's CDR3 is CSATLGATGTEAFF. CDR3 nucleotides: TGCAGTGCTACCCTGGGGGCGACGGGGACTGAAGCTTTCTTT.

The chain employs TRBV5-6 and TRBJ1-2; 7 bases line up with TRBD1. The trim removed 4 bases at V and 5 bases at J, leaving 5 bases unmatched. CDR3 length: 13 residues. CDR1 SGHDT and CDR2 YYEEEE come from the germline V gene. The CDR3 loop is CASSQNRGYGYTF. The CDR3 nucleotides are TGTGCCAGCAGCCAAAACAGGGGATATGGCTACACCTTC.

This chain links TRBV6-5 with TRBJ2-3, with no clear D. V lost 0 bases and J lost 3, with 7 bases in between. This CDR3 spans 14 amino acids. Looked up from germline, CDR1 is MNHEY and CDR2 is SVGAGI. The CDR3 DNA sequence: TGTGCCAGCAGTTACTCCCGAGAGACAGATACGCAGTATTTT. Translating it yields CASSYSRETDTQYF.

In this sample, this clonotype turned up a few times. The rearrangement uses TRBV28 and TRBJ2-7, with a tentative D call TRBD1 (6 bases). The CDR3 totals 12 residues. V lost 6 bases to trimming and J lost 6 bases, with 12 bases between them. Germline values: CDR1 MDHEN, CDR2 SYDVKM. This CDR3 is CASSQGGREQYF. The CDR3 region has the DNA TGTGCCAGCAGCCAAGGGGGACGCGAGCAGTACTTC. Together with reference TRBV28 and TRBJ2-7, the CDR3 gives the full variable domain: DVKVTQSSRYLVKRTGEKVFLECVQDMDHENMFWYRQDPGLGLRLIYFSYDVKMKEKGDIPEGYSVSREKKERFSLILESASTNQTSMYLCASSQGGREQYFGPGTRLTVT.

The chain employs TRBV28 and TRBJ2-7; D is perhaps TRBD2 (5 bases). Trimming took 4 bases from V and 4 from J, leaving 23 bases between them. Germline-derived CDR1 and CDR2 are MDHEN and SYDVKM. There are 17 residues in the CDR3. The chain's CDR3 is CASSSSYRTSYEYEQYF. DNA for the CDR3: TGTGCCAGCAGTTCATCCTATCGGACTTCCTATGAGTACGAGCAGTACTTC.

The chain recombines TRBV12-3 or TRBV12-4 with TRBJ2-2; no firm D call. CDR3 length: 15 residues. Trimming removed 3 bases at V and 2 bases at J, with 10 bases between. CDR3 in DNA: TGTGCCAGCAGTTTTCGGTCGGGTAACACCGGGGAGCTGTTTTTT. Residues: CASSFRSGNTGELFF.

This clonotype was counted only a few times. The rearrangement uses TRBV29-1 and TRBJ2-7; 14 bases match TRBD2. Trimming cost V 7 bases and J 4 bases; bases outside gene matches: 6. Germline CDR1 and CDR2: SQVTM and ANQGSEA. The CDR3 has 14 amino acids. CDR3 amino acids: CSALGTSGGYEQYF. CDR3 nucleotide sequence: TGCAGCGCCCTGGGGACTAGCGGGGGTTACGAGCAGTACTTC.

In DNA, the CDR3 is TGCAGTGCTAGGATGGCGGACAGGGATTACCACGAGCAGTACTTC. Its translation: CSARMADRDYHEQYF. V usage is TRBV20-1 and J usage is TRBJ2-7, with 8 bases identical to TRBD1. The CDR3 is 15 amino acids. V trimming: 3 bases; J trimming: 5 bases; junction bases outside the gene matches: 12. Germline V gene data show CDR1 as DFQATT and CDR2 as SNEGSKA (reference sequence).

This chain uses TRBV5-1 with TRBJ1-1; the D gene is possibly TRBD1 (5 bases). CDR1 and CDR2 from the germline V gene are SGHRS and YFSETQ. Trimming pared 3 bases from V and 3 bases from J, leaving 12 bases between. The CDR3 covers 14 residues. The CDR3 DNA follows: TGCGCCAGCAGCTCGGACACGGCTTACACTGAAGCTTTCTTT. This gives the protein CASSSDTAYTEAFF.

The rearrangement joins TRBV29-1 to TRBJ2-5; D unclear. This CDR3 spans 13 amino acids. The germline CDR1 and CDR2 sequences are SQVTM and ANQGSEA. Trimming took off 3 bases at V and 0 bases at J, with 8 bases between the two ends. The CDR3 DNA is TGCAGCGTTGAGCTGTCAGACCAAGAGACCCAGTACTTC. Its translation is CSVELSDQETQYF.

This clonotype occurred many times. The CDR3 region is CSVRQEQGLSEAFF. The CDR3 nucleotides are TGCAGTGTTCGTCAAGAACAGGGGTTGTCTGAAGCTTTCTTT. This chain connects TRBV20-1 to TRBJ1-1, with 7 bases aligning to TRBD1. Losses at the gene ends were 7 bases for V and 6 bases for J; bases not matched to a gene: 14. Germline V lookup: CDR1 DFQATT, CDR2 SNEGSKA (reference sequence). This CDR3 spans 14 amino acids.

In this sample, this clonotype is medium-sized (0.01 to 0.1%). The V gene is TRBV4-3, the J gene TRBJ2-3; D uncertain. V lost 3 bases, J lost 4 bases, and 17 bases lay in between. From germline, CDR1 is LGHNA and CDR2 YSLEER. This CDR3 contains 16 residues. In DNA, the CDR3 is TGCGCCAGCAGCCATCGTTGGGTTGAACGGGCAGATACGCAGTATTTT. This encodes CASSHRWVERADTQYF.

CDR3 in DNA: TGTGCCACCAGCAGCCCCCTCGGGGACAGGAAAGGCACAGATACGCAGTATTTT. This encodes CATSSPLGDRKGTDTQYF. The rearrangement joins TRBV15 to TRBJ2-3, with 8 positions matching TRBD1. With V trimmed by 3 bases and J by 1 base, 12 bases remained unmatched. The germline V gene has CDR1 LNHNV and CDR2 YYDKDF (reference sequence). This CDR3 is built from 18 residues. The whole variable domain, filled in from reference TRBV15 and TRBJ2-3, reads DAMVIQNPRYQVTQFGKPVTLSCSQTLNHNVMYWYQQKSSQAPKLLFHYYDKDFNNEADTPDNFQSRRPNTSFCFLDIRSPGLGDTAMYLCATSSPLGDRKGTDTQYFGPGTRLTVL.

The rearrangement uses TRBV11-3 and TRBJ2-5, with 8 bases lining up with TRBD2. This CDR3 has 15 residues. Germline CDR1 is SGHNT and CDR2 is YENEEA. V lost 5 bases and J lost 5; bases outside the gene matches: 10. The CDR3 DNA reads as TGTGCCAGCAGCCTGGGACTAGACTCTTCGGAGACCCAGTACTTC. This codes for CASSLGLDSSETQYF.